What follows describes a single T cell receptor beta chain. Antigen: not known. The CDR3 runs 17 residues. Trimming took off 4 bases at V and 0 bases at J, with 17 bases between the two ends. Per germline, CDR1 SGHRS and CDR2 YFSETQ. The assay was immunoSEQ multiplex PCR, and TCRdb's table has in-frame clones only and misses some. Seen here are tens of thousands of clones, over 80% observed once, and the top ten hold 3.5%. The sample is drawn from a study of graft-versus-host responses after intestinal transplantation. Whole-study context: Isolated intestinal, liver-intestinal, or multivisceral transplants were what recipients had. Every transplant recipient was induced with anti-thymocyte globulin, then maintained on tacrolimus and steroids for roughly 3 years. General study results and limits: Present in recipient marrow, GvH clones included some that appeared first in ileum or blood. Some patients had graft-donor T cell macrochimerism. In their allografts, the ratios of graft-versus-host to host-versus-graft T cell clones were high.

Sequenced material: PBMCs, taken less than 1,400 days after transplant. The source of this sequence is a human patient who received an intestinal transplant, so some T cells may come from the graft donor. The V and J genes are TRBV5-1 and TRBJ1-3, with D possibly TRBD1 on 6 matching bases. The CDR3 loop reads CASSTGGLSLSGNTIYF. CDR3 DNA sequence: TGCGCCAGCAGCACCGGGGGGCTTTCCCTCTCTGGAAACACCATATATTTT.